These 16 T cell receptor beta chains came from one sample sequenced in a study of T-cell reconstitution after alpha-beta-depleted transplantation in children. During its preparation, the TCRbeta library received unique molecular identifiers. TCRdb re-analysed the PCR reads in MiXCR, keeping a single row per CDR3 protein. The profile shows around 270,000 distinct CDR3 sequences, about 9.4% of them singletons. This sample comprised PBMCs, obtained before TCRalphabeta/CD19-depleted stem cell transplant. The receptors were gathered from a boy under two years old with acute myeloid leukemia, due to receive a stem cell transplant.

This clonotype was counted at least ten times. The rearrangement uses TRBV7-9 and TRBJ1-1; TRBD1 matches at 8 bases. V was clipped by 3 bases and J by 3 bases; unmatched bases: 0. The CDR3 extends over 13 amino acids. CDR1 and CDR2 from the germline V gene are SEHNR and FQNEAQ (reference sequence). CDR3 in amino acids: CASSFRGHTEAFF. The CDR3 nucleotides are TGTGCCAGCAGCTTCAGGGGGCACACTGAAGCTTTCTTT.

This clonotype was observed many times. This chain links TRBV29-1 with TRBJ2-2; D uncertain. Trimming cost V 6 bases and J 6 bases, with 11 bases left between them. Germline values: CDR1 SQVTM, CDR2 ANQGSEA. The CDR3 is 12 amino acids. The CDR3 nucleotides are TGCAGCGTGGCTTCTAGTCCCGGGGAGCTGTTTTTT. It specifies CSVASSPGELFF.

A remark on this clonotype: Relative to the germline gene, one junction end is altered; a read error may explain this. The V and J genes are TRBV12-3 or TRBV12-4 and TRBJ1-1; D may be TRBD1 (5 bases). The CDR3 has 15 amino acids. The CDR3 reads CASSLGAGRDTEAFF. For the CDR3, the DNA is TGTGCCAGCAGCTTAGGGGCAGGGCGGGACACTGAAGCTTTCTTT.

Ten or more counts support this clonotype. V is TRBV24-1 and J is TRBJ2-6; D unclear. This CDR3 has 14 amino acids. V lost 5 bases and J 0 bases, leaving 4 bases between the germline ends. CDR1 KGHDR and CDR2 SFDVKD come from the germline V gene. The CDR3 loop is CATSAGSGANVLTF. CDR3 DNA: TGTGCCACCAGTGCAGGCTCTGGGGCCAACGTCCTGACTTTC.

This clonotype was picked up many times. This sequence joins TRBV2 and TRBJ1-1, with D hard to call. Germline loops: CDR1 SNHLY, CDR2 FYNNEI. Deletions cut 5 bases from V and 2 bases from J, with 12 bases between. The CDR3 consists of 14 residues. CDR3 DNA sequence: TGTGCCAGCAGTATCACAGTTTTAAACACTGAAGCTTTCTTT. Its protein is CASSITVLNTEAFF.

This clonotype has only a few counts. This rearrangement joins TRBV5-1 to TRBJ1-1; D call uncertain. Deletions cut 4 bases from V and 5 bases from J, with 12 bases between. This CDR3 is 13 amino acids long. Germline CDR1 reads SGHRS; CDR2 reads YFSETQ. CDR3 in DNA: TGCGCCAGCAGCCACGACTTGTTAACTGAAGCTTTCTTT. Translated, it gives CASSHDLLTEAFF.

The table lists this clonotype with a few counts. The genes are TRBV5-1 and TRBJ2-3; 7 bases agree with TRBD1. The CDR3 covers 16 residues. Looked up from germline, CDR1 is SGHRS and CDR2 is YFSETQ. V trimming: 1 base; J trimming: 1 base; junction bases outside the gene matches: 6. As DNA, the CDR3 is TGCGCCAGCAGCTTGAACAGGGGTATAGGCACAGATACGCAGTATTTT. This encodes CASSLNRGIGTDTQYF.

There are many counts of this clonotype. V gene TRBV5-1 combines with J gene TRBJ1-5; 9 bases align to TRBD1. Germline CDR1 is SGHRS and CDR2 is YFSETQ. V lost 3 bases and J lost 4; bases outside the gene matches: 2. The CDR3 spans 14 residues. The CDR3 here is CASSWGTGNQPQHF. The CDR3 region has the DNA TGCGCCAGCAGCTGGGGGACAGGGAATCAGCCCCAGCATTTT.

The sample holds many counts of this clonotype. The DNA for the CDR3 is TGTGCCAGCAGAGGGACAGGGGTTCGCACAGATACGCAGTATTTT. Protein: CASRGTGVRTDTQYF. This chain links TRBV6-5 with TRBJ2-3; 10 bases fit TRBD1. The CDR3 length is 15 residues. Germline V gene lookup returns CDR1 MNHEY and CDR2 SVGAGI. The trim removed 6 bases at V and 1 base at J, leaving 4 bases unmatched.

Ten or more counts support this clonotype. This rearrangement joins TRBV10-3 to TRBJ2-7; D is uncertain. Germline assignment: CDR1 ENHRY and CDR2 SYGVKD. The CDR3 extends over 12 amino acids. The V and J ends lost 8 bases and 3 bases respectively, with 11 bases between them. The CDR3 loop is CAISDIFYEQYF. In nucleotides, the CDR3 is TGTGCCATCTCTGACATATTCTACGAGCAGTACTTC.

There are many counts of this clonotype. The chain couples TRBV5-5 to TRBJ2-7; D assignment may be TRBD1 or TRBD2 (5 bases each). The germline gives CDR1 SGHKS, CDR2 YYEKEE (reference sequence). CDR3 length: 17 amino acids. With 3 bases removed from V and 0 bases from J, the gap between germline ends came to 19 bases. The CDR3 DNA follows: TGTGCCAGCAGCTCCAAAGGGGACCCTTGGGACTCCTACGAGCAGTACTTC. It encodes CASSSKGDPWDSYEQYF.

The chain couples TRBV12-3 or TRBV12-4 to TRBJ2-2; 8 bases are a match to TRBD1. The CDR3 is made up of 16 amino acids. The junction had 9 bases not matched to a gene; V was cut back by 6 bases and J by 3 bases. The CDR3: CASSPTQGADTGELFF. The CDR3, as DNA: TGTGCCAGCAGCCCTACTCAGGGGGCGGACACCGGGGAGCTGTTTTTT.

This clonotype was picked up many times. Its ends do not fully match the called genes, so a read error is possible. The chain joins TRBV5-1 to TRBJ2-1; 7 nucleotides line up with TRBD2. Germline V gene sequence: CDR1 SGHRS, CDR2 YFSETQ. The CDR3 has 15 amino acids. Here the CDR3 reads CASSLGGSSYNEQFF. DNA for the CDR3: TGTGCCAGCAGTTTAGGCGGGAGCTCCTACAATGAGCAGTTCTTC. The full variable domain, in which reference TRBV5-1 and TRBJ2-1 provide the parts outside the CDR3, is KAGVTQTPRYLIKTRGQQVTLSCSPISGHRSVSWYQQTPGQGLQFLFEYFSETQRNKGNFPGRFSGRQFSNSRSEMNVSTLELGDSALYLCASSLGGSSYNEQFFGPGTRLTVL.

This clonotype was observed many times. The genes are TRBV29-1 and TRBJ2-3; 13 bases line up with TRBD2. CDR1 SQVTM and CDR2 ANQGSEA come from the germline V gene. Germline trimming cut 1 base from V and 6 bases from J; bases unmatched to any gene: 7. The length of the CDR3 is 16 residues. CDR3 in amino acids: CSVEVGLAGASDTQYF. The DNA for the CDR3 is TGCAGCGTTGAAGTTGGACTAGCGGGAGCTTCGGATACGCAGTATTTT.

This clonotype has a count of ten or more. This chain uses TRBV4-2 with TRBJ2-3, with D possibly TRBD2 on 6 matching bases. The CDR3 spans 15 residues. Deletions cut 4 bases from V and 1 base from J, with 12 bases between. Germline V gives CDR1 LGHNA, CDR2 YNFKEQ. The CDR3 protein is CASSPRIAGTDTQYF. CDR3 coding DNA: TGTGCCAGCAGCCCCCGGATAGCGGGCACAGATACGCAGTATTTT.

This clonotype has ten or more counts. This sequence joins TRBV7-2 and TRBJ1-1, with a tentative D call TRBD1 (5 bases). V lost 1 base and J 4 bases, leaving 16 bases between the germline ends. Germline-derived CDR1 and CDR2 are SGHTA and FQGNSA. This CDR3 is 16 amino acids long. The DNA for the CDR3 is TGTGCCAGCAGCTTAGTACAGGCTACGTCGGGCACTGAAGCTTTCTTT. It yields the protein CASSLVQATSGTEAFF.